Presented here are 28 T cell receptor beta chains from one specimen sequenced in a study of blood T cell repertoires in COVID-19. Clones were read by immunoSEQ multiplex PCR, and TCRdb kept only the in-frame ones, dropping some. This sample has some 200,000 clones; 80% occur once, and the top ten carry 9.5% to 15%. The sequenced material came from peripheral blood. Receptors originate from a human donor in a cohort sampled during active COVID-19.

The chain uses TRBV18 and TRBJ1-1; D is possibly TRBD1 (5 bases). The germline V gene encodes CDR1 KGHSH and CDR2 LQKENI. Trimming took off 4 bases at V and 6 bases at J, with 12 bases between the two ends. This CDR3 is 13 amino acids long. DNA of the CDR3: TGTGCCAGCTCACGCGTCGGGGGGTCTGAAGCTTTCTTT. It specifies CASSRVGGSEAFF.

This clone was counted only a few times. The DNA of the CDR3 is TGTGCCAGCAGCCGCCAGAGGCAGGGGATCACTGAAGCTTTCTTT. It encodes CASSRQRQGITEAFF. The chain has TRBV6-5 and TRBJ1-1, with D possibly matching TRBD1 (6 bases). The length of the CDR3 is 15 residues. Trimming cost V 6 bases and J 4 bases, with 18 bases left between them. Germline values: CDR1 MNHEY, CDR2 SVGAGI.

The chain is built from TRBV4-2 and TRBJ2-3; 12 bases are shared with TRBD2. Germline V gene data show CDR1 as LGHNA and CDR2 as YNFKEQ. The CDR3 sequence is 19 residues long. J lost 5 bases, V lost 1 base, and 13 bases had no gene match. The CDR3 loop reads CASSQAVSSGGAMGDTQYF. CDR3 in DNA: TGTGCCAGCAGCCAAGCGGTGTCTAGCGGGGGGGCCATGGGAGATACGCAGTATTTT.

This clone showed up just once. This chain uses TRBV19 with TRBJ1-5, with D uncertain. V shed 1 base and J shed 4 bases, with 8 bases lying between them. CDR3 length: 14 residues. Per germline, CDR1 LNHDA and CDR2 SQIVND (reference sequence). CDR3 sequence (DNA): TGTGCCAGTAGTATAGTGCAGGAAAATCAGCCCCAGCATTTT. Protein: CASSIVQENQPQHF.

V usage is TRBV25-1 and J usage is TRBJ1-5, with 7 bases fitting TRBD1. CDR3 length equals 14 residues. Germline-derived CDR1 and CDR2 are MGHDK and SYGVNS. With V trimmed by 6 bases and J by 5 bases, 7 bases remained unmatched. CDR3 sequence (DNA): TGTGCCAGCAGCGGGGACAGTTTGTATCAGCCCCAGCATTTT. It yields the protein CASSGDSLYQPQHF. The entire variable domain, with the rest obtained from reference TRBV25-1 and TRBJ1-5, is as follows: EADIYQTPRYLVIGTGKKITLECSQTMGHDKMYWYQQDPGMELHLIHYSYGVNSTEKGDLSSESTVSRIRTEHFPLTLESARPSHTSQYLCASSGDSLYQPQHFGDGTRLSIL.

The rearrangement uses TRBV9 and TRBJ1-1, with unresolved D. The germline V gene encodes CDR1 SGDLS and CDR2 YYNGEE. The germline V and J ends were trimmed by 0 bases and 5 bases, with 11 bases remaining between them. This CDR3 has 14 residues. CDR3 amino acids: CASSVGFSETEAFF. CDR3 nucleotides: TGTGCCAGCAGCGTAGGGTTCAGCGAGACTGAAGCTTTCTTT.

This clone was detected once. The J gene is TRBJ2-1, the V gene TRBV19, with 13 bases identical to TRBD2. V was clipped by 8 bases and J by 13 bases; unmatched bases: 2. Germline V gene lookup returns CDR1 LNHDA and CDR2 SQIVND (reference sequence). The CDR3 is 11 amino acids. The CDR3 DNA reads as TGTGCCAGTCGACTAGCGGGAGGCCAGTTCTTC. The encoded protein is CASRLAGGQFF. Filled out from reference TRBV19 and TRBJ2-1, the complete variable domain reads DGGITQSPKYLFRKEGQNVTLSCEQNLNHDAMYWYRQDPGQGLRLIYYSQIVNDFQKGDIAEGYSVSREKKESFPLTVTSAQKNPTAFYLCASRLAGGQFFGPGTRLTVL.

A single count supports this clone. The CDR3 sequence: CAAMSMQGAKAFF. The DNA for the CDR3 is TGTGCCGCTATGTCGATGCAGGGGGCGAAAGCTTTCTTT. The rearrangement uses TRBV19 and TRBJ1-1; 8 bases line up with TRBD1. V dropped 11 bases and J dropped 9; count of bases not matched to a gene: 14. Germline values: CDR1 LNHDA, CDR2 SQIVND (reference sequence). The length of the CDR3 is 13 residues.

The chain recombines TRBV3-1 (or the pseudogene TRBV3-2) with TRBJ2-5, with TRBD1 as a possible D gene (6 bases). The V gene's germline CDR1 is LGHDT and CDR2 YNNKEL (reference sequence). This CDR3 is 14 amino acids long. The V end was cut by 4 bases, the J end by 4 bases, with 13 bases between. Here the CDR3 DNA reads TGTGCCAGCAGCCGAGCAATACAGGGAGAGACCCAGTACTTC. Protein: CASSRAIQGETQYF.

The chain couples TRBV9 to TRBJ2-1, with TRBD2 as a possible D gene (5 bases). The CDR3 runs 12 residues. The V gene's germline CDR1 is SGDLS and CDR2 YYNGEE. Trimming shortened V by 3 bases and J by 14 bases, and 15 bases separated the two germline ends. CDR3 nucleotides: TGTGCCAGCAGCGCACTAAATGGGCGGGAGTTCTTC. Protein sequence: CASSALNGREFF.

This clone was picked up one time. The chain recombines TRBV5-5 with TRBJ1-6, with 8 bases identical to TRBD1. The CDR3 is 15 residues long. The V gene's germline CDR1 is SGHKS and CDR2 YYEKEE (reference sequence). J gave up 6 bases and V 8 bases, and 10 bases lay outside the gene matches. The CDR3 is CASTQGQGANSPLHF. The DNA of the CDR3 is TGTGCCAGTACTCAGGGGCAGGGGGCTAATTCACCCCTCCACTTT.

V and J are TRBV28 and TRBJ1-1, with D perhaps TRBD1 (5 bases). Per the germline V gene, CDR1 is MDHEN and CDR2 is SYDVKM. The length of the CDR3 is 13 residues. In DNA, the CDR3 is TGTGTCACCCTATTGCCCGGGGGCACTGAAGCTTTCTTT. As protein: CVTLLPGGTEAFF.

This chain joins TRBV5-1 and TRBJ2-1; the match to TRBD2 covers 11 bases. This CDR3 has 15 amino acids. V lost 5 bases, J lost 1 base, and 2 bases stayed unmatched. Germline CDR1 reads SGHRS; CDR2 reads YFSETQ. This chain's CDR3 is CASRGLAESYNEQFF. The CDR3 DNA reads TGCGCCAGCAGGGGACTAGCGGAGTCCTACAATGAGCAGTTCTTC.

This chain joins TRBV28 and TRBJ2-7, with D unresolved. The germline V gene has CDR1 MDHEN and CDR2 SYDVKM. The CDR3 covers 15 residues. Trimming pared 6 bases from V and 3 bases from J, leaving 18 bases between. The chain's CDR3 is CASSPRKLSDYEQYF. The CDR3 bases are TGTGCCAGCAGCCCCAGGAAACTCAGTGACTACGAGCAGTACTTC. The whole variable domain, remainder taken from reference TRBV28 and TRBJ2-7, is DVKVTQSSRYLVKRTGEKVFLECVQDMDHENMFWYRQDPGLGLRLIYFSYDVKMKEKGDIPEGYSVSREKKERFSLILESASTNQTSMYLCASSPRKLSDYEQYFGPGTRLTVT.

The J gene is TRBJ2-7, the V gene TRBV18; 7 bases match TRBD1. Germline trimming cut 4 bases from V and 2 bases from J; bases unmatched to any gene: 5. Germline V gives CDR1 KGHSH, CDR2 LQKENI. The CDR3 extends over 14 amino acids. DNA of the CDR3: TGTGCCAGCTCACTTAGACAGGGTACCTACGAGCAGTACTTC. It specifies CASSLRQGTYEQYF.

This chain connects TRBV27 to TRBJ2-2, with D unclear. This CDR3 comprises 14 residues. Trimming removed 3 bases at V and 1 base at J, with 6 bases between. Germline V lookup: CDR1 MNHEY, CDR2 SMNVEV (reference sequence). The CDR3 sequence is CASSFSLNTGELFF. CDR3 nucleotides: TGTGCCAGCAGTTTTTCGTTGAACACCGGGGAGCTGTTTTTT.

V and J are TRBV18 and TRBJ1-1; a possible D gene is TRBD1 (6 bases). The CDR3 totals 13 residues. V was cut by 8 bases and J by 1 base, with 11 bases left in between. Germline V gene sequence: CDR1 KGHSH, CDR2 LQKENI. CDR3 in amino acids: CASKGQENTEAFF. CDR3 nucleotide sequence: TGTGCCAGCAAGGGACAAGAGAACACTGAAGCTTTCTTT. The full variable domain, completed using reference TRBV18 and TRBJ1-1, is NAGVMQNPRHLVRRRGQEARLRCSPMKGHSHVYWYRQLPEEGLKFMVYLQKENIIDESGMPKERFSAEFPKEGPSILRIQQVVRGDSAAYFCASKGQENTEAFFGQGTRLTVV.

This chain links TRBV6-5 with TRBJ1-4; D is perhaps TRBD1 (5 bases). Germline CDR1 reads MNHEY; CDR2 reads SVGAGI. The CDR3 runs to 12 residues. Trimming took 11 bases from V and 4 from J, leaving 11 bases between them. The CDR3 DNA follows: TGTGCCGGCAAGGGGATTAATGAAAAACTGTTTTTT. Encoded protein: CAGKGINEKLFF.

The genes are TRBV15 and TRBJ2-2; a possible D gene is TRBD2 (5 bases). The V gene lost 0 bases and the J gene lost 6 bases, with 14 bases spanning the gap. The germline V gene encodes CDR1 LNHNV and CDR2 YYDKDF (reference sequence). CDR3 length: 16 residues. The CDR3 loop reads CATSRETSTVPGELFF. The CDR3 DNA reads TGTGCCACCAGCAGAGAAACTAGTACGGTCCCCGGGGAGCTGTTTTTT.

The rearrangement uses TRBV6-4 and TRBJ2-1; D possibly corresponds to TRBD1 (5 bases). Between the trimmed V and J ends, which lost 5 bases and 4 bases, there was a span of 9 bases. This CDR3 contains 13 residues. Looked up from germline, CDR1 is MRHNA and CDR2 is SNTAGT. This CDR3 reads CASSSQGYNEQFF. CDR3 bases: TGTGCCAGCAGTTCCCAGGGATACAATGAGCAGTTCTTC.

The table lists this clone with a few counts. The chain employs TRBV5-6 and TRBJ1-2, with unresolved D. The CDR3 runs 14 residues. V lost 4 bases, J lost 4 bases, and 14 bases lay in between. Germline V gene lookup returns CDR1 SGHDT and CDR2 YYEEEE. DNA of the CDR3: TGTGCCAGCAGCACCACTGGAGTCCGCTATGGCTACACCTTC. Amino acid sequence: CASSTTGVRYGYTF.

The chain's CDR3 is CATSERDRTSTDTQYF. The CDR3 DNA sequence: TGTGCCACCAGTGAACGGGACAGAACTAGCACAGATACGCAGTATTTT. The gene calls are TRBV24-1 and TRBJ2-3, with 7 bases fitting TRBD1. The CDR3 spans 16 residues. V lost 4 bases to trimming and J lost 0 bases; unmatched junction nucleotides: 6. Germline CDR1 KGHDR, CDR2 SFDVKD.

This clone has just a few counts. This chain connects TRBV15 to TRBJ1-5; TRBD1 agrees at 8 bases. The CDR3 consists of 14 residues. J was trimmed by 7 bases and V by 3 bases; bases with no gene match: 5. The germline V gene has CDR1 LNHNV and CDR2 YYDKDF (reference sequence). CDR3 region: CATSSDRGRQPQHF. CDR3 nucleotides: TGTGCCACCAGCAGTGACAGGGGAAGGCAGCCCCAGCATTTT.

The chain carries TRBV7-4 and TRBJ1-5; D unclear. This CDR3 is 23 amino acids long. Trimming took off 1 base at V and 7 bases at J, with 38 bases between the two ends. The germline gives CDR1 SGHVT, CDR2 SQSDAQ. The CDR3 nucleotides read TGTGCCAGCAGCTTAGGGGCCCAACCACGACACGGGCCCCTTAAGGAGGGAGTGCAGCCCCAGCATTTT. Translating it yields CASSLGAQPRHGPLKEGVQPQHF. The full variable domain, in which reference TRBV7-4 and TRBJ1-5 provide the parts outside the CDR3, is GAGVSQSPRYKVAKRGRDVALRCDSISGHVTLYWYRQTLGQGSEVLTYSQSDAQRDKSGRPSGRFSAERPERSVSTLKIQRTEQGDSAVYLCASSLGAQPRHGPLKEGVQPQHFGDGTRLSIL.

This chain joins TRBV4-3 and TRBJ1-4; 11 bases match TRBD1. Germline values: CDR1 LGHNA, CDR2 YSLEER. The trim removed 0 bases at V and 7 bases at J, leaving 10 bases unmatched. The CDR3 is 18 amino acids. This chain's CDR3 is CASSQDQGGGTGGEKLFF. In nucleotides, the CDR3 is TGCGCCAGCAGCCAAGATCAAGGAGGTGGGACAGGGGGTGAAAAACTGTTTTTT.

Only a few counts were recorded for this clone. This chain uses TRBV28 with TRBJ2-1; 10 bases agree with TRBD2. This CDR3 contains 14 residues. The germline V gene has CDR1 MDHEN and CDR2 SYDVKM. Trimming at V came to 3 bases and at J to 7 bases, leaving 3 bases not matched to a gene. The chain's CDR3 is CASSLSSGGNEQFF. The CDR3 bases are TGTGCCAGCAGTTTGTCTAGCGGGGGTAATGAGCAGTTCTTC.

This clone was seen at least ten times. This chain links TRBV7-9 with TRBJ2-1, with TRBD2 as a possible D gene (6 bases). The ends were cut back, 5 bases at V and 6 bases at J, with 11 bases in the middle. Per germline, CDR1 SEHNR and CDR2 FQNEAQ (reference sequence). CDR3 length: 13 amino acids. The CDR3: CASSKGLGNEQFF. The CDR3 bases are TGTGCCAGCAGCAAGGGACTTGGCAATGAGCAGTTCTTC.

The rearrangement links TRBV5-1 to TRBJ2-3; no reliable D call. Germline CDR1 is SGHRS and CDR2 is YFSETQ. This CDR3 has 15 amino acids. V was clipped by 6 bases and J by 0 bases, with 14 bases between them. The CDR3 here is CASTDRLSSTDTQYF. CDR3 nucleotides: TGCGCCAGCACTGATCGGTTATCTAGCACAGATACGCAGTATTTT.